One sample yielded the 3 T cell receptor beta chains listed below, sequenced in a study of cytomegalovirus exposure and HLA in healthy donors. PCR was performed using 60 Vbeta and 13 Jbeta primers. The method was immunoSEQ multiplex PCR; TCRdb's version includes in-frame clones alone and lacks a portion of them. Among 50,000 to 70,000 clones, 70% to 75% were seen once, and the ten largest hold 6.8%. Sequencing input: PBMCs. The receptors shown here come from a man aged 25-40 years in good health and CMV-seropositive.

The chain carries TRBV7-9 and TRBJ1-5, with D possibly being TRBD1 (5 bases). The V and J ends lost 3 bases and 8 bases respectively, with 8 bases between them. There are 12 residues in the CDR3. CDR1 SEHNR and CDR2 FQNEAQ come from the germline V gene (reference sequence). The CDR3 loop reads CASSLLGEPQHF. CDR3 nucleotide sequence: TGTGCCAGCAGCTTGTTAGGGGAGCCCCAGCATTTT. The whole variable domain, filled in from reference TRBV7-9 and TRBJ1-5, reads DTGVSQNPRHKITKRGQNVTFRCDPISEHNRLYWYRQTLGQGPEFLTYFQNEAQLEKSRLLSDRFSAERPKGSFSTLEIQRTEQGDSAMYLCASSLLGEPQHFGDGTRLSIL.

This clone was counted only a few times. This chain uses TRBV6-1 with TRBJ2-3; D possibly corresponds to TRBD2 (7 bases). The CDR3 totals 16 residues. Looked up from germline, CDR1 is MNHNS and CDR2 is SASEGT. V dropped 0 bases and J dropped 7 bases, with 17 bases sitting between them. The CDR3 protein is CASSEAGGQGKNTQYF. The CDR3 DNA sequence: TGTGCCAGCAGTGAAGCGGGGGGGCAGGGTAAGAATACGCAGTATTTT.

The table lists this clone with a count of one. The V and J genes are TRBV27 and TRBJ1-6; D not resolved. V gave up 7 bases and J gave up 0 bases, with 10 bases separating them. Per germline, CDR1 MNHEY and CDR2 SMNVEV (reference sequence). This CDR3 contains 15 residues. In nucleotides, the CDR3 is TGTGCCAGCAAGTGGTACAGCTCCTATAATTCACCCCTCCACTTT. This sequence encodes CASKWYSSYNSPLHF.